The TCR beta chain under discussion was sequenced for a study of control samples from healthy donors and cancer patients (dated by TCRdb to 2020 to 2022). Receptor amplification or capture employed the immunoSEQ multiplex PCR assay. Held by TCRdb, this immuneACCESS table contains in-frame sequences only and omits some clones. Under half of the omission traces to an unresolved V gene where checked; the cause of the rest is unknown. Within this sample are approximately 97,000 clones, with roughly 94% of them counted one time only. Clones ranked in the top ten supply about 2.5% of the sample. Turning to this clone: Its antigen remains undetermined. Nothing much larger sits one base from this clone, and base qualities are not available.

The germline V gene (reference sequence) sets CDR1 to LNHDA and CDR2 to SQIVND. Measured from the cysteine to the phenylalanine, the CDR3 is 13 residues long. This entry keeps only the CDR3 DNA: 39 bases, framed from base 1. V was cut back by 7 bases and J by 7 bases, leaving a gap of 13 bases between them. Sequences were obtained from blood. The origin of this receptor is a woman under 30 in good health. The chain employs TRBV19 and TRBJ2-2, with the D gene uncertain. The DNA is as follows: TGTGCCAGTACCCCCCAGGTTGTCGGGGAGCTGTTTTTT. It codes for CASTPQVVGELFF.